This T cell receptor beta chain was recorded in a study of control samples from healthy donors and cancer patients. Profiled with immunoSEQ multiplex PCR; TCRdb holds only in-frame clones, not every one. The table has some 160,000 clones, approximately 90% seen once; the top ten hold approximately 0.7%. The sequence was collected from a woman in her 30s in good health. The sequencing sample was made of blood.

The CDR3 here is CASSQEAAGTYEQYF. Written as DNA, the CDR3 is TGCGCCAGCAGCCAAGAAGCGGCAGGCACCTACGAGCAGTACTTC. The rearrangement joins TRBV4-1 to TRBJ2-7; tentative D call: TRBD2 (5 bases). Looked up from germline, CDR1 is MGHRA and CDR2 is YSYEKL. The CDR3 runs 15 residues. Trimming removed 0 bases from V and 2 bases from J, with 11 bases in between.